Listed below are T cell receptor beta chains from one sample, sequenced in a study of OX40 agonist ivuxolimab in advanced cancers. Libraries were prepared by immunoSEQ multiplex PCR; TCRdb keeps only in-frame clonotypes and omits some of them. The sample consists of about 75,000 clones, roughly nine tenths of them appearing once. Here the sequenced sample was CD4+ or CD8+ T cells sorted from blood, taken in a trial of the OX40 agonist ivuxolimab. All receptors come from an adult with an advanced solid tumor such as melanoma, head and neck, liver or kidney cancer. CDR3s include the opening cysteine and the closing phenylalanine or tryptophan. Fields, in order: V gene, CDR3 protein.

TRBV14 CASSPDRGLRTLSYTEAFF
TRBV27 CASSLAGVSNEQFF
TRBV6-5 CASSVSRDSSYEQYF
TRBV27 CASRTTGGMNYGYTF
TRBV14 CASSHVPQGKLFF
TRBV10-1 CASKGGDSGEQFF
TRBV10-3 CAIRIDPTGTQYF
TRBV27 CASSFSLRDEPQHF
TRBV10-3 CAISSGTGVQPQHF
TRBV2 CASSAGGRDTQYF
TRBV18 CASSPPRGQGAVNTEAFF
TRBV7-2 CASSLSASPLHF
TRBV27 CASSPGTVVINEKLFF
TRBV23-1 CASSHSIAADSYEQYF
TRBV7-3 CASSFQAHSTQETQYF
TRBV5-1 CASSLEGTYTEAFF
TRBV28 CASSLGQGIYGYTF
TRBV18 CASSPTGGVSKNIQYF
TRBV29-1 CSASTHRDTDTQYF
TRBV6-6 CASSPSADTQYF
TRBV10-3 CAISESGAGRLSIQYF
TRBV18 CASSPQLNANTEAFF
TRBV5-1 CASSWTRYTEAFF
TRBV9 CASSPHTGGSNEKLFF
TRBV7-2 CASSDRYEQYF